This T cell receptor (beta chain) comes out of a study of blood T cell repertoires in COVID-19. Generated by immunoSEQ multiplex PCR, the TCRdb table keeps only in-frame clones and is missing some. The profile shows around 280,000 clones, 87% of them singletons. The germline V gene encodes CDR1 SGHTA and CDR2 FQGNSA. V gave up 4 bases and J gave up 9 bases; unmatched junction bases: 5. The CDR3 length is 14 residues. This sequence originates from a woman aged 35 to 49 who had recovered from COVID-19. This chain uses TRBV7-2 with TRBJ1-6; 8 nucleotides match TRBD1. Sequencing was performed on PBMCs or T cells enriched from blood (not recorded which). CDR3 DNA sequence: TGTGCCAGCAGCTCCGGACAGGGCGGTTCACCCCTCCACTTT. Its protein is CASSSGQGGSPLHF.